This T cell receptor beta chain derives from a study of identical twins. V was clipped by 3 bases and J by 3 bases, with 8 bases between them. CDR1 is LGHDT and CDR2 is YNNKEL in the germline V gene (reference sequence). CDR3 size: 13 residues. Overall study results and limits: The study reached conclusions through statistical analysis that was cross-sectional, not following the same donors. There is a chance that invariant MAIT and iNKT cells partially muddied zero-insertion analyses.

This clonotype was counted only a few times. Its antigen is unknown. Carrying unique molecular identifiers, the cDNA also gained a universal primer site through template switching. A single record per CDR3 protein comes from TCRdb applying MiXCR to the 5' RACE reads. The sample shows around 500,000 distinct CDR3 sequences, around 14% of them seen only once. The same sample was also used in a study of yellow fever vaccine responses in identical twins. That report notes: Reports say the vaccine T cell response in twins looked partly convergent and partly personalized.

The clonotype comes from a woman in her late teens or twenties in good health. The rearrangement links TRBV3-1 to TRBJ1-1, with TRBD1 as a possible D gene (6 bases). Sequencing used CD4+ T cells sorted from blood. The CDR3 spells CASSHGQYTEAFF. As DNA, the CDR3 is TGTGCCAGCAGCCATGGACAGTACACTGAAGCTTTCTTT. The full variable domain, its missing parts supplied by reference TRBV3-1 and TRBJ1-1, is DTAVSQTPKYLVTQMGNDKSIKCEQNLGHDTMYWYKQDSKKFLKIMFSYNNKELIINETVPNRFSPKSPDKAHLNLHINSLELGDSAVYFCASSHGQYTEAFFGQGTRLTVV.